Following are 30 T cell receptor beta chains from one sample sequenced in a study of vaccination and CD4 T cells after COVID-19. TCRdb independently ran MiXCR on the PCR reads; one entry per CDR3 protein. The profile shows some 14,000 distinct CDR3 sequences, 69% of them singletons. This material consisted of CD4+ T cells from blood, taken after SARS-CoV-2 vaccination. The receptor source for this set is a human donor who had recovered from COVID-19.

CDR3 in amino acids: CASSLNRQRETQYF. CDR3 bases: TGTGCCAGCTCCCTAAATCGACAGAGAGAGACCCAGTACTTC. The chain carries TRBV7-6 and TRBJ2-5; weak D call: TRBD1 (5 bases). The CDR3 has 14 amino acids. CDR1 is SGHVS, CDR2 FNYEAQ, per germline. With 8 bases removed from V and 4 bases from J, the gap between germline ends came to 17 bases.

The genes are TRBV28 and TRBJ1-5, with D possibly TRBD1 on 6 matching bases. The CDR3 is 16 amino acids. The V end lost 5 bases, the J end lost 6 bases, and 20 bases lay between the germline ends. CDR1 is MDHEN and CDR2 is SYDVKM in the germline V gene. CDR3 sequence reads: CASSKSPGGLSQPQHF. The CDR3 DNA reads as TGTGCCAGCAGTAAATCCCCCGGGGGGCTGAGTCAGCCCCAGCATTTT. The whole variable domain, remainder taken from reference TRBV28 and TRBJ1-5, is DVKVTQSSRYLVKRTGEKVFLECVQDMDHENMFWYRQDPGLGLRLIYFSYDVKMKEKGDIPEGYSVSREKKERFSLILESASTNQTSMYLCASSKSPGGLSQPQHFGDGTRLSIL.

The rearrangement uses TRBV5-1 and TRBJ1-2, with D possibly TRBD1 on 5 matching bases. Per the germline V gene, CDR1 is SGHRS and CDR2 is YFSETQ. This CDR3 is built from 14 residues. V lost 3 bases and J 5 bases, leaving 14 bases between the germline ends. DNA of the CDR3: TGCGCCAGCAGCTGGGAAGGGGAGGAATATGGCTACACCTTC. It is translated as CASSWEGEEYGYTF.

The sample holds one count of this clonotype. The chain employs TRBV20-1 and TRBJ1-2, with TRBD1 matching 10 bases. Looked up from germline, CDR1 is DFQATT and CDR2 is SNEGSKA (reference sequence). V dropped 0 bases and J dropped 8; count of bases not matched to a gene: 6. The CDR3 spans 14 residues. CDR3 protein: CSARDQGQGRGYTF. Here the CDR3 DNA reads TGCAGTGCTAGAGATCAGGGACAGGGGCGAGGCTACACCTTC.

Comment on this clonotype: The final CDR3 position lacks the conserved phenylalanine or tryptophan, pointing to a likely read error. The CDR3 DNA reads TGTGCCAGCAAGCCCTCGGGTGGGGGCTACGAGCAGTACTAC. Amino acids: CASKPSGGGYEQYY. This chain connects TRBV27 to TRBJ2-7; possibly TRBD1 or TRBD2 for D (5 bases each). Trimming pared 7 bases from V and 3 bases from J, leaving 16 bases between. Per germline, CDR1 MNHEY and CDR2 SMNVEV (reference sequence). The CDR3 loop spans 14 amino acids.

The chain employs TRBV20-1 and TRBJ1-5; tentative D call: TRBD1 (5 bases). Per the germline V gene, CDR1 is DFQATT and CDR2 is SNEGSKA (reference sequence). This CDR3 region has 14 residues. Trimming took 3 bases from V and 3 from J, leaving 12 bases between them. The CDR3 DNA sequence: TGCAGTGCTAGTCAGGGATGGGACAATCAGCCCCAGCATTTT. This translates into CSASQGWDNQPQHF.

This clonotype was observed a few times. The chain joins TRBV7-8 to TRBJ2-1, with 7 bases that match TRBD2. J gave up 8 bases and V 5 bases, and 12 bases lay outside the gene matches. Germline V gene data show CDR1 as SGHVS and CDR2 as FQNEAQ. This CDR3 spans 15 amino acids. CDR3 residues: CASSNFGGRRDEQFF. The CDR3 region has the DNA TGTGCCAGCAGCAACTTTGGCGGGAGAAGGGATGAGCAGTTCTTC.

This chain connects TRBV20-1 to TRBJ2-3; D not resolved. CDR3 size: 15 residues. Per the germline V gene, CDR1 is DFQATT and CDR2 is SNEGSKA (reference sequence). Trimming left V 0 bases short and J 2 bases short, with 12 bases between. CDR3 bases: TGCAGTGCTAGAGATCGGCAGAGAATCACAGATACGCAGTATTTT. Translated, it gives CSARDRQRITDTQYF.

This clonotype was detected only a few times. This chain links TRBV6-5 with TRBJ2-5; D may match TRBD1 or TRBD2 (6 bases each). This CDR3 region has 14 residues. V shed 0 bases and J shed 5 bases, with 10 bases lying between them. Per the germline V gene, CDR1 is MNHEY and CDR2 is SVGAGI. CDR3 DNA: TGTGCCAGCAGTTACTCGAGGGGGGTTGAGACCCAGTACTTC. It is translated as CASSYSRGVETQYF.

In DNA, the CDR3 is TGCAGCGTTGACCCGGTAGGGGAAGCTTTCTTT. Protein product: CSVDPVGEAFF. J is TRBJ1-1 and V is TRBV29-1, with no clear D. Looked up from germline, CDR1 is SQVTM and CDR2 is ANQGSEA. V gave up 3 bases and J gave up 8 bases, with 10 bases separating them. The CDR3 contains 11 residues.

This clonotype was detected a few times. The chain recombines TRBV10-3 with TRBJ1-6; possible D gene TRBD1, 5 bases. Germline assignment: CDR1 ENHRY and CDR2 SYGVKD. The CDR3 totals 13 residues. V lost 8 bases, J lost 7 bases, and 12 bases lay in between. CDR3 in amino acids: CAIGAGRNSPLHF. The CDR3 DNA reads as TGTGCCATCGGTGCAGGGAGAAATTCACCCCTCCACTTT.

This chain links TRBV20-1 with TRBJ1-1, with 9 bases lining up with TRBD1. This CDR3 is 16 amino acids long. Germline V lookup: CDR1 DFQATT, CDR2 SNEGSKA (reference sequence). Germline trimming cut 7 bases from V and 5 bases from J; bases unmatched to any gene: 17. For the CDR3, the DNA is TGCAGTGTTTTACAGGGGGCGCTGGGCGGAGATACTGAAGCTTTCTTT. As protein: CSVLQGALGGDTEAFF.

The V and J genes are TRBV4-2 and TRBJ2-2, with D possibly called TRBD1 or TRBD2 (5 bases each). With 0 bases removed from V and 4 bases from J, the gap between germline ends came to 12 bases. This CDR3 spans 16 amino acids. In germline, CDR1 is LGHNA, CDR2 YNFKEQ. The CDR3 region has the DNA TGTGCCAGCAGCCAAGATCGGGGCTTTGGCACCGGGGAGCTGTTTTTT. This translates into CASSQDRGFGTGELFF.

This sequence joins TRBV6-4 and TRBJ2-1, with TRBD2 identical over 14 bases. J was trimmed by 8 bases and V by 6 bases; bases with no gene match: 6. Germline CDR1 is MRHNA and CDR2 is SNTAGT. The CDR3 contains 15 residues. CDR3 sequence reads: CASRRLAGGGYEQFF. The CDR3 nucleotides are TGTGCCAGCAGAAGACTAGCGGGAGGGGGATATGAGCAGTTCTTC.

The V gene is TRBV2, the J gene TRBJ2-7, with 9 nucleotides matching TRBD1. J was trimmed by 5 bases and V by 7 bases; bases with no gene match: 9. The CDR3 covers 14 residues. Germline CDR1 reads SNHLY; CDR2 reads FYNNEI. The CDR3 DNA reads TGTGCCAGCATTCTGACAGGGGGTATCCACGAGCAGTACTTC. It is translated as CASILTGGIHEQYF.

This clonotype was observed a few times. The gene calls are TRBV20-1 and TRBJ1-1; no clear D. The length of the CDR3 is 11 residues. Germline assignment: CDR1 DFQATT and CDR2 SNEGSKA (reference sequence). V lost 1 base to trimming and J lost 11 bases, with 11 bases between them. CDR3 bases: TGCAGTGCTAGAGGGGCCGAGAAGGCTTTCTTT. Residues: CSARGAEKAFF.

V usage is TRBV6-2 or TRBV6-3 and J usage is TRBJ2-7; 11 nucleotides agree with TRBD2. Germline trimming cut 6 bases from V and 4 bases from J; bases unmatched to any gene: 8. Germline V lookup: CDR1 MNHEY, CDR2 SVGEGT. There are 15 residues in the CDR3. The CDR3 sequence: CASRSTSGSWYEQYF. The CDR3 DNA is TGTGCCAGCAGAAGTACTAGCGGGAGTTGGTACGAGCAGTACTTC.

J is TRBJ2-3 and V is TRBV7-9; D tentatively fits TRBD1 or TRBD2 (5 bases each). V lost 1 base, J lost 4 bases, and 9 bases lay in between. CDR3 length equals 14 residues. Germline CDR1 SEHNR, CDR2 FQNEAQ (reference sequence). Here the CDR3 DNA reads TGTGCCAGCAGCTTAGTCCCGGGGCCAGATACGCAGTATTTT. Residues: CASSLVPGPDTQYF.

This sequence joins TRBV20-1 and TRBJ2-2, with 10 nucleotides matching TRBD2. The length of the CDR3 is 16 residues. With 6 bases clipped from V and 5 bases from J, the junction kept 12 bases outside the gene matches. Per germline, CDR1 DFQATT and CDR2 SNEGSKA (reference sequence). DNA of the CDR3: TGCAGTGCGACAGTCGGGCTAGCGGGAGCAACCGGGGAGCTGTTTTTT. Encoded protein: CSATVGLAGATGELFF.

The rearrangement links TRBV6-1 to TRBJ1-2; 8 bases agree with TRBD1. Trimming took 4 bases from V and 4 from J; bases not matched to a gene: 5. The CDR3 has 14 residues. The V gene's germline CDR1 is MNHNS and CDR2 SASEGT. The CDR3 loop reads CASSAGQGGYGYTF. Here the CDR3 DNA reads TGTGCCAGCAGTGCCGGACAGGGAGGCTATGGCTACACCTTC.

This clonotype was found once. The V call is TRBV20-1, the J call TRBJ2-1; 9 nucleotides line up with TRBD2. CDR1 DFQATT and CDR2 SNEGSKA come from the germline V gene (reference sequence). J lost 6 bases, V lost 1 base, and 4 bases had no gene match. This CDR3 is 14 amino acids long. DNA of the CDR3: TGCAGTGCTAGAGGTAGCGGGAGCCGCAATGAGCAGTTCTTC. It encodes CSARGSGSRNEQFF.

The chain recombines TRBV6-1 with TRBJ2-7; 8 positions match TRBD2. V shed 3 bases and J 3 bases; nucleotides not matched to a gene: 7. The CDR3 loop spans 15 amino acids. Germline V lookup: CDR1 MNHNS, CDR2 SASEGT. CDR3 in DNA: TGTGCCAGCAGTGACCGTTCGAGCGGGAGCTACGAGCAGTACTTC. It translates to CASSDRSSGSYEQYF.

The chain is built from TRBV28 and TRBJ1-1, with 9 nucleotides matching TRBD1. This CDR3 contains 16 residues. The ends lost 2 bases at V and 6 bases at J; junction bases unmatched: 10. The germline CDR1 and CDR2 sequences are MDHEN and SYDVKM. CDR3 nucleotides: TGTGCCAGCAGTTTAGTGGTGAAGACAGGGGGTTCTGAAGCTTTCTTT. Translating it yields CASSLVVKTGGSEAFF.

J is TRBJ2-7 and V is TRBV20-1; D is possibly TRBD2 (6 bases). Germline CDR1 DFQATT, CDR2 SNEGSKA (reference sequence). This CDR3 is built from 16 residues. With 0 bases removed from V and 2 bases from J, the gap between germline ends came to 17 bases. The CDR3 DNA reads TGCAGTGCTAGAGAGTCGAAGGTGGGACTCCCCTACGAGCAGTACTTC. It encodes CSARESKVGLPYEQYF.

The rearrangement links TRBV18 to TRBJ1-1; D is perhaps TRBD1 (6 bases). This CDR3 comprises 15 residues. Germline CDR1 reads KGHSH; CDR2 reads LQKENI. V lost 5 bases and J lost 1, with 14 bases in between. The CDR3 is CASSTQGLGNTEAFF. The CDR3 nucleotides read TGTGCCAGCTCAACACAGGGTTTGGGGAACACTGAAGCTTTCTTT. The full variable domain, in which reference TRBV18 and TRBJ1-1 provide the parts outside the CDR3, is NAGVMQNPRHLVRRRGQEARLRCSPMKGHSHVYWYRQLPEEGLKFMVYLQKENIIDESGMPKERFSAEFPKEGPSILRIQQVVRGDSAAYFCASSTQGLGNTEAFFGQGTRLTVV.

The CDR3 nucleotides are TGTGCCAGCAGTTCCAGGGGTAATGAAAAACTGTTTTTT. This encodes CASSSRGNEKLFF. This chain links TRBV27 with TRBJ1-4; a possible D gene is TRBD1 (6 bases). The CDR3 sequence is 13 residues long. V was pared by 4 bases and J by 4 bases, with 7 bases between. Per germline, CDR1 MNHEY and CDR2 SMNVEV (reference sequence).

This clonotype was seen only a few times. This chain connects TRBV6-1 to TRBJ1-1; D might be TRBD1 (5 bases). V was cut by 7 bases and J by 1 base, with 10 bases left in between. CDR3 length equals 13 residues. Germline V gene sequence: CDR1 MNHNS, CDR2 SASEGT. CDR3 sequence reads: CASNNRQNTEAFF. The CDR3 DNA reads TGTGCCAGCAATAACAGGCAGAACACTGAAGCTTTCTTT.

This clonotype came up a few times. CDR3 DNA: TGTGCCAACCCCTGGGGACTAGCGGAGTCAAGTCCCACCTACGAGCAGTACTTC. Protein product: CANPWGLAESSPTYEQYF. The rearrangement links TRBV28 to TRBJ2-7; 11 positions agree with TRBD2. Germline assignment: CDR1 MDHEN and CDR2 SYDVKM. The V and J ends lost 10 bases and 2 bases, in that order; junction bases with no gene match: 19. The length of the CDR3 is 18 residues.

The chain recombines TRBV7-2 with TRBJ2-5; 12 bases agree with TRBD2. The germline CDR1 and CDR2 sequences are SGHTA and FQGNSA. CDR3 length: 15 residues. The trim removed 5 bases at V and 2 bases at J, leaving 3 bases unmatched. The DNA of the CDR3 is TGTGCCAGCAGCCATGGACTAGCGGGACAAGAGACCCAGTACTTC. Translation: CASSHGLAGQETQYF.

The rearrangement uses TRBV10-1 and TRBJ2-1; TRBD2 agrees at 10 bases. The germline V gene encodes CDR1 WNHNN and CDR2 SYGVQD (reference sequence). V lost 0 bases and J lost 16; bases outside the gene matches: 6. This CDR3 has 13 residues. The CDR3 DNA sequence: TGCGCCAGCAGTGAGTCTTCAGCGGGAGGGCTTTTCTTC. It encodes CASSESSAGGLFF.